This T cell receptor (beta chain) derives from a study of Ad26.COV2.S vaccination and SARS-CoV-2 variants. Study-level findings and limits: Total T cell responses were possibly underestimated by TCR breadth and depth analyses.

TCRdb's copy holds only in-frame clones and misses some; the assay was immunoSEQ multiplex PCR. The repertoire holds 45,000 or so clones, with approximately 80% as singletons. About this clone itself: As yet, its antigen is unknown.

CDR3 length equals 15 residues. Trimming at V came to 6 bases and at J to 2 bases, leaving 7 bases not matched to a gene. CDR1 is SGHAT, CDR2 FQNNGV, per germline. The starting material was peripheral blood, obtained after recovery from COVID-19. The sequence derives from a human donor who had recovered from COVID-19. This chain joins TRBV11-2 and TRBJ2-3; 8 bases align to TRBD2. As DNA, the CDR3 is TGTGCCAGCAGGCACGGACTAGCTTTCACAGATACGCAGTATTTT. This sequence encodes CASRHGLAFTDTQYF.